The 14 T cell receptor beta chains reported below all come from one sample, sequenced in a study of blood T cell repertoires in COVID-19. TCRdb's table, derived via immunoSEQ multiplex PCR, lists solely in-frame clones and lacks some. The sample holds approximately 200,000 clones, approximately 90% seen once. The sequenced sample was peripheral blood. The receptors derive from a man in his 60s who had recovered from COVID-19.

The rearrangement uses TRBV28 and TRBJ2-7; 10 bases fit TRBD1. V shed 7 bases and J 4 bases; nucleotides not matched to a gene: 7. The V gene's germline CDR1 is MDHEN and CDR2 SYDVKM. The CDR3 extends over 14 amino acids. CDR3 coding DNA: TGTGCCAGCACCCGGGGGGACAGGGGTTACGAGCAGTACTTC. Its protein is CASTRGDRGYEQYF.

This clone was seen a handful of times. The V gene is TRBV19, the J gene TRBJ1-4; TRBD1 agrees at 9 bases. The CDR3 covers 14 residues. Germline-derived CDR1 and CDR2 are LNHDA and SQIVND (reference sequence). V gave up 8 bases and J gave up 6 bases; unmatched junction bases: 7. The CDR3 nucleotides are TGTGCCAGTCGTAACAGGGGGCGCGATGAAAAACTGTTTTTT. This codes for CASRNRGRDEKLFF.

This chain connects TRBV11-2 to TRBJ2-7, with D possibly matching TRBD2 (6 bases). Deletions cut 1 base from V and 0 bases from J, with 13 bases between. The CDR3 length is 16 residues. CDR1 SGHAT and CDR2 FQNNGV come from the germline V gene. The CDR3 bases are TGTGCCAGCAGCTTAGCTAGCGTGGCGATCTCCTACGAGCAGTACTTC. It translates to CASSLASVAISYEQYF.

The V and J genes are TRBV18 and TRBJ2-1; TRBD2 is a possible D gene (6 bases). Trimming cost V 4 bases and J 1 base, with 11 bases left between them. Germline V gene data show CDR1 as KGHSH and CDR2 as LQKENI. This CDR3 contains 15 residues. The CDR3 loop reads CASSQTSNSYNEQFF. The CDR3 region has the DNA TGTGCCAGCTCACAGACTAGTAATTCCTACAATGAGCAGTTCTTC.

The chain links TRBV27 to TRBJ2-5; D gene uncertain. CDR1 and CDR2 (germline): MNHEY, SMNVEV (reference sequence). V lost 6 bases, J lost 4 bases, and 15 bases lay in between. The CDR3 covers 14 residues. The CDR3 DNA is TGTGCCAGCAGCCGCTTGAGAGGTGGAGAGACCCAGTACTTC. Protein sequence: CASSRLRGGETQYF.

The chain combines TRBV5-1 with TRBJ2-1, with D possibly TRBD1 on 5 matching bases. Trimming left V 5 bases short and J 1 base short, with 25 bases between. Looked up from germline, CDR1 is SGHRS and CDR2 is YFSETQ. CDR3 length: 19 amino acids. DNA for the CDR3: TGCGCCAGCAGAGCCCGAGGCGGCAGGGCTGGTGGATCCTACAATGAGCAGTTCTTC. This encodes CASRARGGRAGGSYNEQFF.

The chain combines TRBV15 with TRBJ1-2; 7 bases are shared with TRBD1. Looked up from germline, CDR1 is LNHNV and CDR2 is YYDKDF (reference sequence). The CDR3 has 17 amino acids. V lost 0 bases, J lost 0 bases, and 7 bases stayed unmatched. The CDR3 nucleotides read TGTGCCACCAGCAGAGACAGGGGGGCGTCAACTAACTATGGCTACACCTTC. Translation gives CATSRDRGASTNYGYTF.

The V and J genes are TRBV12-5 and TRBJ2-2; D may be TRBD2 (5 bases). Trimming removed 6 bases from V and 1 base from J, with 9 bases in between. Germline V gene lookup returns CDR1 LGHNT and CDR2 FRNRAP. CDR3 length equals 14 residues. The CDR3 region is CASGARVNTGELFF. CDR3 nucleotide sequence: TGTGCTAGTGGGGCGAGGGTGAACACCGGGGAGCTGTTTTTT.

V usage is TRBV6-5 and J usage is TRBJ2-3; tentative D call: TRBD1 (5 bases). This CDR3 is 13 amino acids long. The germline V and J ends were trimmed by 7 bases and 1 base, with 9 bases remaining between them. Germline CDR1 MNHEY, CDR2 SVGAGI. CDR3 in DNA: TGTGCCAGCAAAGGACACCGCACAGATACGCAGTATTTT. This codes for CASKGHRTDTQYF.

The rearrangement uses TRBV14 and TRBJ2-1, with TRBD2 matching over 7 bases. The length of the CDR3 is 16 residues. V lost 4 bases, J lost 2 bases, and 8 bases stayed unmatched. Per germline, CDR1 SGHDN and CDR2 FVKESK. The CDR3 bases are TGTGCCAGCAGCCCCCCCGGGGGGAGCGCCTACAATGAGCAGTTCTTC. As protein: CASSPPGGSAYNEQFF.

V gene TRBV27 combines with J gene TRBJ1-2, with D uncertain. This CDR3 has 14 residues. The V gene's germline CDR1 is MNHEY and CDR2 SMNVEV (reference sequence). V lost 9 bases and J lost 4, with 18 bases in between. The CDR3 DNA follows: TGTGCCAGTAGTCCGGCAGGCGGGTCCTATGGCTACACCTTC. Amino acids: CASSPAGGSYGYTF.

The CDR3 sequence is CASSLDAAGGPDTGELFF. The CDR3 nucleotides are TGTGCCAGCAGCTTAGACGCAGCGGGGGGGCCCGACACCGGGGAGCTGTTTTTT. The V gene is TRBV7-8, the J gene TRBJ2-2; 10 bases agree with TRBD2. CDR3 length: 18 residues. With 1 base clipped from V and 3 bases from J, the junction kept 8 bases outside the gene matches. Germline V CDR1 and CDR2: SGHVS, FQNEAQ.

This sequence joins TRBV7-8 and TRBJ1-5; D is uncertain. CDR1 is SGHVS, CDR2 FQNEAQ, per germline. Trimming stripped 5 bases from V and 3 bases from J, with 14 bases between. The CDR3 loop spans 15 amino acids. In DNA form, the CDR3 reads TGTGCCAGCAGCCCTCGGCGGCGGGCCAATCAGCCCCAGCATTTT. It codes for CASSPRRRANQPQHF. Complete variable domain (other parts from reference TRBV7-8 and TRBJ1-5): GAGVSQSPRYKVAKRGQDVALRCDPISGHVSLFWYQQALGQGPEFLTYFQNEAQLDKSGLPSDRFFAERPEGSVSTLKIQRTQQEDSAVYLCASSPRRRANQPQHFGDGTRLSIL.

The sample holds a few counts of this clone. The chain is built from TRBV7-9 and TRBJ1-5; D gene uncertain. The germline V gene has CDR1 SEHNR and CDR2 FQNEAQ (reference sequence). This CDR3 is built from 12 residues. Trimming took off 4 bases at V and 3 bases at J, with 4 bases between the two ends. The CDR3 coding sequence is TGTGCCAGCAGCTCCTACAATCAGCCCCAGCATTTT. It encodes CASSSYNQPQHF.